These 12 T cell receptor beta chains were sequenced from one sample in a study of T-cell reconstitution after alpha-beta-depleted transplantation in children. The TCRbeta library was prepared with unique molecular identifiers. TCRdb analysed the PCR reads with MiXCR anew, one entry per CDR3 protein. The repertoire holds 670,000 or so distinct CDR3 sequences, with under 15% as singletons. This material consisted of PBMCs, taken before TCRalphabeta/CD19-depleted stem cell transplant. These receptors originate from a girl aged 2-10 years with congenital amegakaryocytic thrombocytopenia, due to receive a stem cell transplant.

This clonotype was observed at least ten times. The chain recombines TRBV5-1 with TRBJ2-2, with D tentatively TRBD2 (5 bases). V gave up 0 bases and J gave up 3 bases, with 18 bases separating them. This CDR3 comprises 18 residues. Germline V gene sequence: CDR1 SGHRS, CDR2 YFSETQ. Written as DNA, the CDR3 is TGCGCCAGCAGCTTGGCCGATGGTGGAGGAGGTTACACCGGGGAGCTGTTTTTT. Amino acids: CASSLADGGGGYTGELFF.

The chain recombines TRBV7-2 with TRBJ2-7, with TRBD2 matching 7 bases. Unmatched junction bases numbered 17, after V lost 3 bases and J lost 0 bases. The CDR3 has 19 residues. In germline, CDR1 is SGHTA, CDR2 FQGNSA. The CDR3 nucleotides are TGTGCCAGCAGCTTGGCAAGGGTACGTCTAGCGGCCATCTCCTACGAGCAGTACTTC. It specifies CASSLARVRLAAISYEQYF.

This clonotype has ten or more counts. The chain carries TRBV25-1 and TRBJ2-1, with unresolved D. Trimming removed 2 bases from V and 3 bases from J, with 23 bases in between. The germline V gene has CDR1 MGHDK and CDR2 SYGVNS. The CDR3 totals 19 residues. Written as DNA, the CDR3 is TGTGCCAGCAGTGAAATTGGCAGCTCTACTTTCTCTTTCTACAATGAGCAGTTCTTC. As protein: CASSEIGSSTFSFYNEQFF.

This clonotype showed up just a few times. In DNA form, the CDR3 reads TGTGCCAGCATCCAAAGGTCAGGGTTCAATCAGCCCCAGCATTTT. Amino acids: CASIQRSGFNQPQHF. V gene TRBV28 combines with J gene TRBJ1-5; possible D gene TRBD1, 5 bases. This CDR3 comprises 15 residues. V gave up 7 bases and J gave up 3 bases, with 16 bases separating them. From germline, CDR1 is MDHEN and CDR2 SYDVKM.

This clonotype was seen repeatedly, ten times or more. This chain joins TRBV6-1 and TRBJ2-5, with D tentatively TRBD1 (6 bases). Germline lookup yields CDR1 MNHNS and CDR2 SASEGT. The CDR3 has 15 amino acids. V dropped 0 bases and J dropped 4 bases, with 12 bases sitting between them. The CDR3 bases are TGTGCCAGCAGTGAAGCAGGGGGACGCAGAGAGACCCAGTACTTC. Its protein is CASSEAGGRRETQYF.

Concerning this clonotype itself: Just one base apart from a much larger clone, this may be a read error. The rearrangement links TRBV20-1 to TRBJ2-3; 13 bases agree with TRBD2. CDR1 is DFQATT, CDR2 SNEGSKA, per germline (reference sequence). J lost 7 bases, V lost 5 bases, and 6 bases had no gene match. The CDR3 spans 14 residues. The CDR3 region is CSARLAGGAYTQYF. Written as DNA, the CDR3 is TGCAGTGCTCGACTAGCGGGAGGAGCATATACGCAGTATTTT.

This clonotype came up a few times. This chain links TRBV4-2 with TRBJ2-1; a possible D gene is TRBD2 (6 bases). The CDR3 consists of 17 residues. V was pared by 0 bases and J by 0 bases, with 12 bases between. Germline CDR1 reads LGHNA; CDR2 reads YNFKEQ. CDR3 DNA: TGTGCCAGCAGCCAAGATGGGGTAGCGGTCTCCTACAATGAGCAGTTCTTC. This encodes CASSQDGVAVSYNEQFF.

This clonotype has a count of ten or more. CDR3 nucleotides: TGTGCCAGCAGCTGGGGACAGTACGAGCAGTACTTC. This translates into CASSWGQYEQYF. The chain is built from TRBV5-5 and TRBJ2-7; 7 bases are a match to TRBD1. The germline CDR1 and CDR2 sequences are SGHKS and YYEKEE (reference sequence). The CDR3 runs 12 residues. J was trimmed by 4 bases and V by 3 bases; bases with no gene match: 1.

With respect to this clonotype: A much larger clone lies a single base off, so this may be a read error. The conserved closing phenylalanine or tryptophan is absent in this CDR3, likely reflecting a read error. This chain uses TRBV20-1 with TRBJ1-1; D call uncertain. Germline V gene data show CDR1 as DFQATT and CDR2 as SNEGSKA (reference sequence). The CDR3 has 13 amino acids. Deletions cut 4 bases from V and 0 bases from J, with 9 bases between. The CDR3 DNA reads TGCAGTGCTATCGGACGGGTGAACACTGAAGCTTTCTTA. Residues: CSAIGRVNTEAFL.

This clonotype turned up a few times. One end of the junction does not line up with germline, which may come from a read error. The V and J genes are TRBV20-1 and TRBJ1-6; 7 bases are shared with TRBD1. This CDR3 is 17 amino acids long. Germline loops: CDR1 DFQATT, CDR2 SNEGSKA (reference sequence). CDR3 loop: CCATDTLQGLVGTPLHF. The CDR3 coding sequence is TGCTGTGCTACCGATACCTTACAGGGGCTTGTTGGGACACCCCTCCACTTT.

In this sample, this clonotype turned up once. The chain combines TRBV14 with TRBJ2-7, with 9 bases identical to TRBD1. The V gene's germline CDR1 is SGHDN and CDR2 FVKESK. V was clipped by 3 bases and J by 1 base; unmatched bases: 4. This CDR3 is built from 15 residues. Here the CDR3 DNA reads TGTGCCAGCAGCCAGTTGGACAGGGGTTCCTACGAGCAGTACTTC. Encoded protein: CASSQLDRGSYEQYF.

This clonotype was counted at least ten times. A junction end diverges from the germline sequence, so it may reflect a read error. The chain employs TRBV5-1 and TRBJ2-1; possible D gene TRBD2, 9 bases. The CDR3 runs to 14 residues. Germline V lookup: CDR1 SGHRS, CDR2 YFSETQ. The CDR3 nucleotides are TGCGCCAGCAAAGGCGGGAGGGACAGGAATGTGCAGTTCTTC. This codes for CASKGGRDRNVQFF.